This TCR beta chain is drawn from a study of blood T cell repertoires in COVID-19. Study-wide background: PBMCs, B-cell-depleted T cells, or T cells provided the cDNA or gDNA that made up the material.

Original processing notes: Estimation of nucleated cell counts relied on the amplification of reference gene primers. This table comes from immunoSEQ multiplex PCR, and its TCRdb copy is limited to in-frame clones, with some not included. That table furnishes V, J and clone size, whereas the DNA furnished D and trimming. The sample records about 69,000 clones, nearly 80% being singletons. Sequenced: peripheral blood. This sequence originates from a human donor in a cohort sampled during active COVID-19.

CDR3 sequence (DNA): TGTGCCAGCAGTGGGACAGGGGGCTTTATAGGGGAGCTGTTTTTT. It encodes CASSGTGGFIGELFF. This rearrangement joins TRBV2 to TRBJ2-2, with 11 bases identical to TRBD1. The CDR3 extends over 15 amino acids. CDR1 is SNHLY and CDR2 is FYNNEI in the germline V gene. V trimming: 4 bases; J trimming: 8 bases; junction bases outside the gene matches: 6.